This T cell receptor (beta chain) was documented in a study of T-cell memory formation after mild COVID-19. On the study more broadly: TCR clusters largely stayed donor specific. General study findings and limits: Shrinking CD4+ clones were chiefly CM and EM; CD8+ ones were chiefly EMRA. Nothing showed for sure that second-wave clones peaking on day 37 were SARS-CoV-2 specific. Clones that got smaller from day 15 to 85 had even CD4/CD8, while clones growing later tipped toward CD4+.

Each CDR3 protein is one row after TCRdb ran MiXCR on the 5' RACE reads. The repertoire holds under 350,000 distinct CDR3 sequences, with around 15% as singletons. This clonotype has ten or more counts. Its target is unknown. Sequenced material: PBMCs or a T cell subset sorted from them (not recorded which). The origin of this receptor is a man younger than 35 who had mild COVID-19 (a few samples of this study predate the infection). Cell type and time point are not known.

The CDR3 DNA reads as TGTGCCAGCAGCCAAGTGAGCGGCGGGGAGCTGTTTTTT. Its protein product is CASSQVSGGELFF. The rearrangement links TRBV28 to TRBJ2-2, with D tentatively TRBD2 (5 bases). V lost 6 bases and J lost 7, with 12 bases in between. CDR3 length: 13 residues. CDR1 is MDHEN, CDR2 SYDVKM, per germline.